One and the same sample provided the 10 T cell receptor beta chains below, sequenced in a study of regulatory T cells in long-lasting Graves disease. The time point was: persistent/refractory GD, antithyroid drugs over 5 years with positive TRAb. TCR sequences were obtained from RNA taken from PBMCs. For TCR beta, libraries came from iRepertoire HTBI primers and Arm-PCR of CDR3 regions. Each CDR3 protein is one row after TCRdb ran MiXCR on the multiplex PCR reads. The sample yields more than 650,000 distinct CDR3 sequences, about 30% seen once. The sequences come from peripheral blood mononuclear cells (PBMCs), collected when the disease was refractory, from a patient treated with antithyroid drugs. These receptors all come from a female donor with Graves disease.

The CDR3 here is CACQRDRGRSPLHF. The CDR3 DNA sequence: TGTGCCTGTCAGAGGGACAGGGGACGCTCACCCCTCCACTTT. The chain has TRBV30 and TRBJ1-6; 10 nucleotides match TRBD1. Germline V lookup: CDR1 GTSNPN, CDR2 SVGIG (reference sequence). The length of the CDR3 is 14 residues. V trimming: 6 bases; J trimming: 10 bases; junction bases outside the gene matches: 9.

The V gene is TRBV5-1, the J gene TRBJ2-2; 7 bases are shared with TRBD2. CDR1 and CDR2 from the germline V gene are SGHRS and YFSETQ. The CDR3 runs 15 residues. The junction had 5 bases not matched to a gene; V was cut back by 0 bases and J by 6 bases. For the CDR3, the DNA is TGCGCCAGCAGCTTGGAAGCGGGATCCCCCGGGGAGCTGTTTTTT. This translates into CASSLEAGSPGELFF.

This rearrangement joins TRBV29-1 to TRBJ2-5; D possibly corresponds to TRBD1 (6 bases). The CDR3 spans 12 residues. Germline loops: CDR1 SQVTM, CDR2 ANQGSEA. Trimming cost V 6 bases and J 4 bases, with 12 bases left between them. Here the CDR3 reads CSVHRVGETQYF. For the CDR3, the DNA is TGCAGCGTACACAGGGTGGGAGAGACCCAGTACTTC.

This clonotype was seen more than once but under ten times. The J gene is TRBJ2-2, the V gene TRBV6-1, with D perhaps assigned TRBD1 or TRBD2 (6 bases each). V was trimmed by 7 bases and J by 7 bases, leaving 19 bases between them. CDR1 is MNHNS and CDR2 is SASEGT in the germline V gene. The CDR3 extends over 15 amino acids. CDR3 region: CASTLQGSGFGELFF. As DNA, the CDR3 is TGTGCCAGCACTTTACAGGGTAGCGGTTTCGGGGAGCTGTTTTTT.

V and J are TRBV4-2 and TRBJ1-4; 8 bases fit TRBD1. This CDR3 is built from 15 residues. Germline V gene sequence: CDR1 LGHNA, CDR2 YNFKEQ. Trimming removed 4 bases from V and 5 bases from J; junction bases left unmatched: 6. The CDR3 DNA is TGTGCCAGCAGCCCCCGGACAGGGCAGAATGAAAAACTGTTTTTT. Translating gives CASSPRTGQNEKLFF.

The rearrangement links TRBV3-1 to TRBJ1-2, with TRBD1 as a possible D gene (5 bases). The V end lost 1 base, the J end lost 8 bases, and 11 bases lay between the germline ends. The germline CDR1 and CDR2 sequences are LGHDT and YNNKEL (reference sequence). The CDR3 runs to 13 residues. As DNA, the CDR3 is TGTGCCAGCAGCCAAGGACAGAGATTGGGCTACACCTTC. It codes for CASSQGQRLGYTF.

This chain uses TRBV19 with TRBJ2-7, with D possibly matching TRBD1 (6 bases). V lost 5 bases and J 0 bases, leaving 11 bases between the germline ends. The CDR3 contains 14 residues. Germline loops: CDR1 LNHDA, CDR2 SQIVND (reference sequence). The CDR3 DNA sequence: TGTGCCAGTAGTTCCATGGACAGCTCCTACGAGCAGTACTTC. This sequence encodes CASSSMDSSYEQYF.

J is TRBJ2-7 and V is TRBV6-2 or TRBV6-3; D possibly matches TRBD1 or TRBD2 (7 bases each). The length of the CDR3 is 15 residues. CDR1 and CDR2 (germline): MNHEY, SVGEGT. The V end lost 5 bases, the J end lost 3 bases, and 17 bases lay between the germline ends. The CDR3 DNA sequence: TGTGCCAGCAGTCCAGGGGGGGGCAGCCTCTACGAGCAGTACTTC. This encodes CASSPGGGSLYEQYF.

This sequence joins TRBV30 and TRBJ1-5, with D unresolved. The CDR3 is made up of 14 amino acids. CDR1 is GTSNPN and CDR2 is SVGIG in the germline V gene (reference sequence). Trimming removed 2 bases from V and 7 bases from J, with 15 bases in between. CDR3 nucleotide sequence: TGTGCCTGGAGTACGTCTCTCAGCGGCCAGCCCCAGCATTTT. This translates into CAWSTSLSGQPQHF.

Concerning this clonotype itself: Germline is not matched at one junction end, which may reflect a read error. This sequence joins TRBV30 and TRBJ1-5; TRBD1 aligns across 7 bases. This CDR3 spans 13 amino acids. Germline CDR1 is GTSNPN and CDR2 is SVGIG (reference sequence). CDR3 nucleotides: TGTGCCTGCAGTGGACAGGCTAATCAGCCCCAGCATTTT. As protein: CACSGQANQPQHF.